The 24 T cell receptor beta chains reported below all come from one sample, sequenced in a study of T cells in women clearing cervical HPV infection. The protocol was immunoSEQ multiplex PCR, while the TCRdb copy is restricted to in-frame clones and leaves out a portion. The sample table sets out about 25,000 clones. Source material: blood buffy coat. The receptors were gathered from a woman between 18 and 75 years old with a cervical HPV16 infection that either progressed to CIN3+ or cleared (not recorded which).

A remark on this clone: The CDR3 goes on 3 residues after the read ends, and that part is filled in from the germline J gene. The chain couples TRBV30 to TRBJ1-6; 8 bases match TRBD1. V dropped 7 bases and J dropped 4; count of bases not matched to a gene: 9. This CDR3 is built from 15 residues. Germline V lookup: CDR1 GTSNPN, CDR2 SVGIG (reference sequence). CDR3 bases read: TGTGCCTCGGGACAGGCCGCGGGTTATAATTCACCC. Its protein product is CASGQAAGYNSP. The complete CDR3 reads CASGQAAGYNSPLHF.

The CDR3 reads CASSLGTGVSPLHF. The CDR3 DNA, read in part, is TGTGCCAGCAGCTTGGGGACAGGGGTCTCACCC. This chain links TRBV7-3 with TRBJ1-6; 10 nucleotides agree with TRBD1. The read terminates 3 residues before the CDR3 end, so the remaining end is supplied by the germline J gene. The germline V gene encodes CDR1 SGHTA and CDR2 FQGTGA. V lost 3 bases and J lost 10; bases outside the gene matches: 3. The CDR3 covers 14 residues.

Concerning this clone: The read stops 3 residues short of the end of the CDR3; the missing end is completed from the germline J gene. The chain is built from TRBV19 and TRBJ2-7, with D possibly being TRBD1 (6 bases). The germline V gene encodes CDR1 LNHDA and CDR2 SQIVND (reference sequence). The CDR3 length is 14 residues. With 0 bases removed from V and 6 bases from J, the gap between germline ends came to 12 bases. CDR3 amino acids: CASSIDHSRGEQYF. The DNA read from the CDR3 is TGTGCCAGTAGTATAGATCATAGCAGGGGCGAG.

Remarks on this clone: Read coverage stops 3 residues before the CDR3 terminus; the germline J gene supplies the remainder. The rearrangement joins TRBV5-3 to TRBJ2-5; D is possibly TRBD1 (6 bases). TRBV5-3 is an ORF, with its function uncertain. This CDR3 region has 14 residues. V was cut by 4 bases and J by 5 bases, with 15 bases left in between. The CDR3 here is CARSEQGLGETQYF. The part of the CDR3 DNA that was read is TGTGCCAGAAGCGAACAGGGTTTGGGGGAGACC.

About this clone itself: The DNA ends 3 residues before the CDR3 does, and the rest of the CDR3 is filled in from the germline J gene. This chain connects TRBV4-2 to TRBJ2-7; D might be TRBD1 (5 bases). CDR1 and CDR2 from the germline V gene are LGHNA and YNFKEQ. There are 16 residues in the CDR3. V lost 0 bases to trimming and J lost 3 bases, with 15 bases between them. CDR3 protein: CASSQEWQFRDYEQYF. The sequenced CDR3 bases are TGTGCCAGCAGCCAAGAGTGGCAGTTCAGGGACTACGAG.

As to this clone: The CDR3 end falls 3 residues outside the read, so it is completed with the germline J gene. J is TRBJ2-1 and V is TRBV11-2, with 8 bases that match TRBD1. This CDR3 has 13 amino acids. In germline, CDR1 is SGHAT, CDR2 FQNNGV. The J segment lost 7 bases and the V segment lost 6 bases, leaving 5 bases of the junction unmatched. Here the CDR3 reads CASRRDRWNEQFF. The CDR3 bases that were read are TGTGCCAGCAGGAGGGACAGGTGGAATGAG. Full variable domain (rest looked up from reference TRBV11-2 and TRBJ2-1): EAGVAQSPRYKIIEKRQSVAFWCNPISGHATLYWYQQILGQGPKLLIQFQNNGVVDDSQLPKDRFSAERLKGVDSTLKIQPAKLEDSAVYLCASRRDRWNEQFFGPGTRLTVL.

Comments on this clone: The DNA ends 3 residues before the CDR3 does, and the rest of the CDR3 is filled in from the germline J gene. The genes are TRBV7-9 and TRBJ1-5, with D possibly matching TRBD1 (5 bases). Germline V gene lookup returns CDR1 SEHNR and CDR2 FQNEAQ (reference sequence). The CDR3 has 15 amino acids. The V end was cut by 3 bases, the J end by 0 bases, with 9 bases between. The CDR3 bases that were read are TGTGCCAGCAGCTTGGCAGGGCATAGCAATCAGCCC. Protein: CASSLAGHSNQP. In full, the CDR3 is CASSLAGHSNQPQHF.

A word on this clone: The read ends 3 residues early relative to the CDR3; the germline J gene fills the gap. This sequence joins TRBV2 and TRBJ2-3; a possible D gene is TRBD2 (5 bases). In germline, CDR1 is SNHLY, CDR2 FYNNEI. V was cut by 2 bases and J by 3 bases, with 6 bases left in between. The CDR3 extends over 13 amino acids. The CDR3 DNA, read in part, is TGTGCCAGCAGTGAAAGAGGGACAGATACG. Translation: CASSERGTDT. The CDR3, in full, reads CASSERGTDTQYF.

For this clone: The DNA ends 3 residues before the CDR3 does, and the rest of the CDR3 is filled in from the germline J gene. The V and J genes are TRBV7-2 and TRBJ1-3; D might be TRBD1 (5 bases). The CDR3 spans 14 residues. The V gene lost 2 bases and the J gene lost 5 bases, with 10 bases spanning the gap. Germline CDR1 is SGHTA and CDR2 is FQGNSA. The CDR3 bases that were read are TGTGCCAGCAGCTTACCCGGGGGACGAAACACC. It yields the protein CASSLPGGRNT. The CDR3 in its entirety is CASSLPGGRNTIYF.

CDR3 sequence: CASSLGVSGDYEQYF. CDR3 bases read: TGTGCCAGCAGCTTGGGGGTTAGCGGGGACTACGAG. The rearrangement joins TRBV5-5 to TRBJ2-7, with 8 bases matching TRBD2. Coverage ceases 3 residues before the CDR3 finishes, and the germline J gene fills in the end. The length of the CDR3 is 15 residues. Germline V gives CDR1 SGHKS, CDR2 YYEKEE (reference sequence). V was clipped by 0 bases and J by 3 bases; unmatched bases: 5.

A word on this clone: The junction departs from the called germline gene at one end, perhaps through a read error. The DNA ends 3 residues before the CDR3 does, and the rest of the CDR3 is filled in from the germline J gene. The V and J genes are TRBV4-2 and TRBJ2-3; TRBD2 is a possible D gene (6 bases). Germline loops: CDR1 LGHNA, CDR2 YNFKEQ. This CDR3 has 14 residues. The part of the CDR3 DNA that was read is TGCGCCAGCAGCCAAGGAGGGGCCCAAGAGACG. Amino acids: CASSQGGAQET. The whole CDR3 region reads CASSQGGAQETQYF.

With regard to this clone: The sequenced fragment ends 3 residues before the CDR3 boundary, so the rest is inferred from the germline J gene. The chain uses TRBV7-3 and TRBJ2-1, with TRBD2 identical over 12 bases. The CDR3 length is 15 residues. V lost 5 bases to trimming and J lost 8 bases; unmatched junction nucleotides: 7. Germline V gene lookup returns CDR1 SGHTA and CDR2 FQGTGA. The CDR3 DNA, read in part, is TGTGCCAGCAGCCTAGCGGGGGGGCCAGTAGATGAG. Protein: CASSLAGGPVDE. The whole CDR3 is CASSLAGGPVDEQFF. The complete variable domain, with remaining parts taken from reference TRBV7-3 and TRBJ2-1, reads GAGVSQTPSNKVTEKGKYVELRCDPISGHTALYWYRQSLGQGPEFLIYFQGTGAADDSGLPNDRFFAVRPEGSVSTLKIQRTERGDSAVYLCASSLAGGPVDEQFFGPGTRLTVL.

The covered CDR3 bases are TGTGCCAGCAGTCCGACGGACAGTGGGAACACTGAA. Translation gives CASSPTDSGNTE. Given in full, the CDR3 is CASSPTDSGNTEAFF. J is TRBJ1-1 and V is TRBV2; D is possibly TRBD1 (6 bases). The missing CDR3 end, 3 residues past where the read stops, is filled in from the germline J gene. This CDR3 comprises 15 residues. Trimming cost V 5 bases and J 1 base, with 14 bases left between them. In germline, CDR1 is SNHLY, CDR2 FYNNEI.

With regard to this clone: Read coverage stops 3 residues before the CDR3 terminus; the germline J gene supplies the remainder. This rearrangement joins TRBV13 to TRBJ2-7, with 9 bases fitting TRBD1. CDR1 PRHDT and CDR2 FYEKMQ come from the germline V gene (reference sequence). The CDR3 sequence is 15 residues long. Trimming cost V 5 bases and J 1 base; bases outside gene matches: 6. This CDR3 is CASSPRDRDSYEQYF. The sequenced part of the CDR3 DNA is TGTGCCAGCAGCCCCCGGGACAGGGATTCCTACGAG.

As for this clone: The read terminates 3 residues ahead of where the CDR3 ends, so the germline J gene completes it. The chain combines TRBV5-1 with TRBJ1-2; 7 bases map to TRBD1. The V segment lost 7 bases and the J segment 6 bases; nucleotides outside the gene matches: 12. CDR1 is SGHRS, CDR2 YFSETQ, per germline. This CDR3 has 14 amino acids. CDR3 DNA (partial): TGCGCCAGCTCCCGTGTAGGGGGCGCCGATGGC. Translation: CASSRVGGADG. The whole CDR3 reads CASSRVGGADGYTF.

Regarding this clone: The read terminates 3 residues ahead of where the CDR3 ends, so the germline J gene completes it. The rearrangement links TRBV7-6 to TRBJ2-2; 7 positions match TRBD2. Germline V gene sequence: CDR1 SGHVS, CDR2 FNYEAQ. Trimming cost V 5 bases and J 0 bases; bases outside gene matches: 9. CDR3 length: 17 amino acids. This chain's CDR3 is CASSRSLGGSNTGELFF. The part of the CDR3 DNA that was read is TGTGCCAGCAGCCGCTCCCTGGGGGGGTCGAACACCGGGGAG.

Concerning this clone: The read finishes 3 residues shy of the CDR3 end, and the germline J gene is used to complete it. V gene TRBV30 combines with J gene TRBJ1-5, with D perhaps TRBD1 (5 bases). The V gene's germline CDR1 is GTSNPN and CDR2 SVGIG (reference sequence). CDR3 length: 14 residues. Trimming removed 0 bases from V and 7 bases from J, with 13 bases in between. CDR3 amino acids: CAWSVGVVRQPQHF. CDR3 DNA, as far as it was read: TGTGCCTGGAGTGTAGGGGTAGTCCGACAGCCC.

A remark on this clone: Read sequence stops 3 residues before the CDR3 end, and the germline J gene provides the missing end. The V call is TRBV16, the J call TRBJ1-4; 9 bases map to TRBD1. Trimming took 4 bases from V and 0 from J; bases not matched to a gene: 6. CDR1 is KGHSY and CDR2 is FQNENV in the germline V gene. This CDR3 spans 17 amino acids. The sequenced part of the CDR3 DNA is TGTGCCAGCAGCCCCACGGGACAGGGACCAACTAATGAAAAA. Translated: CASSPTGQGPTNEK. In full, the CDR3 reads CASSPTGQGPTNEKLFF.

Turning to this clone: The sequence runs out 3 residues before the end of the CDR3; the remainder is reconstructed from the germline J gene. The V gene is TRBV6-1, the J gene TRBJ1-6, with no clear D. The CDR3 length is 17 residues. V was shortened by 2 bases and J by 7 bases, with 18 bases between the two germline ends. CDR1 is MNHNS and CDR2 is SASEGT in the germline V gene. The CDR3 sequence: CASSERVPILTNSPLHF. The sequenced part of the CDR3 DNA is TGTGCCAGCAGTGAAAGGGTCCCAATCCTTACGAATTCACCC.

On this clone: The read comes to an end 3 residues before the CDR3 does, leaving the germline J gene to fill in the end. The rearrangement joins TRBV25-1 to TRBJ1-2; D is perhaps TRBD1 (6 bases). The ends were cut back, 2 bases at V and 2 bases at J, with 9 bases in the middle. The CDR3 runs to 14 residues. Germline V gene lookup returns CDR1 MGHDK and CDR2 SYGVNS. The CDR3 is CASSEGDKNYGYTF. The sequenced CDR3 bases are TGTGCCAGCAGTGAAGGGGACAAGAACTATGGC.

Notes on this clone: The CDR3 end falls 3 residues outside the read, so it is completed with the germline J gene. This rearrangement joins TRBV20-1 to TRBJ2-4; perhaps TRBD2 as D (5 bases). This CDR3 is 12 amino acids long. Germline CDR1 and CDR2: DFQATT and SNEGSKA (reference sequence). The sequenced part of the CDR3 DNA is TGCAGTGCTAAGCCGGGGAACTATGGT. This translates into CSAKPGNYG. The CDR3 in its entirety is CSAKPGNYGQYF.

Partial CDR3 DNA: TGTGCCAGCTCACCGGGACAGGGTGCTTCACCC. Encoded protein: CASSPGQGASP. The full-length CDR3 reads as CASSPGQGASPLHF. The chain joins TRBV18 to TRBJ1-6, with 9 bases identical to TRBD1. The sequence runs out 3 residues before the end of the CDR3; the remainder is reconstructed from the germline J gene. The germline gives CDR1 KGHSH, CDR2 LQKENI. The CDR3 covers 14 residues. V lost 3 bases to trimming and J lost 9 bases; unmatched junction nucleotides: 3.

About this clone itself: Read data end 3 residues before the CDR3 end; the end is taken from the germline J gene. The chain couples TRBV12-3 or TRBV12-4 to TRBJ2-5, with 9 bases that match TRBD2. The trim removed 6 bases at V and 2 bases at J, leaving 7 bases unmatched. The CDR3 totals 15 residues. The CDR3 spells CASRESGGSQETQYF. CDR3 DNA (partial): TGTGCCAGCAGGGAGAGCGGGGGGTCTCAAGAGACC.

A remark on this clone: The read gets to within 3 residues of the CDR3 end, and the germline J gene fills in the rest. The chain has TRBV19 and TRBJ2-2; perhaps TRBD1 as D (7 bases). Per germline, CDR1 LNHDA and CDR2 SQIVND (reference sequence). The CDR3 loop spans 15 amino acids. The sequenced CDR3 bases are TGTGCCAGTAGGAGCAGGGGGGAGGCAAATGAAAAG. Amino acid sequence: CASRSRGEANEK. The entire CDR3 protein is CASRSRGEANEKLFF.